The sequence of this T cell receptor (beta chain) was determined in a study of identifying expanded T cells in peripheral blood. Trimming removed 4 bases from V and 1 base from J, with 15 bases in between. The CDR3 spans 16 residues. Germline CDR1 and CDR2: SGHRS and YFSETQ. Produced via immunoSEQ multiplex PCR; TCRdb's table is partial and in-frame only. This table holds more than 85,000 clones, around 88% found once. This receptor was obtained from a person aged 18 to 75 in good health. This chain uses TRBV5-1 with TRBJ2-1; TRBD2 is a possible D gene (6 bases). The sequenced material came from blood. CDR3 in DNA: TGCGCCAGCAGCCGAAATTGGGGGGAATCCTACAATGAGCAGTTCTTC. Amino acids: CASSRNWGESYNEQFF.